What follows describes a single TCR beta chain. What it recognizes is unknown. Other DNA variants within this sample encode the same CDR3. The data were obtained in a study of cytomegalovirus exposure and HLA in healthy donors. Study context: The 120 or so validation repertoires used a platform that matched the one used for the approximately 690 first-cohort repertoires, as a later analysis reported. The study, taken as a whole, reports: Most TCR sequences were uncommon, yet certain public TCRs appeared in many donors. That first-cohort TCR clusters tended to co-occur in the 120 or so validation repertoires was found in a later analysis. The authors confirmed in vitro that three CMV-associated chains were specific for CMV antigens.

Assay used: immunoSEQ multiplex PCR; TCRdb lists only in-frame clones, some missing. The table has about 250,000 clones, roughly 90% seen once; the top ten hold about 11%. The CDR3 loop spans 14 amino acids. V was pared by 5 bases and J by 2 bases, with 3 bases of the junction left unmatched. CDR1 is MNHEY, CDR2 SMNVEV, per germline (reference sequence). The chain uses TRBV27 and TRBJ2-7, with TRBD1 matching 10 bases. This TCR came from a man between 18 and 29 years old in good health and CMV-seropositive. Material for sequencing was PBMCs. CDR3 DNA: TGTGCCAGCAGTCTAGGACAGGGGGCCTACGAGCAGTACTTC. This translates into CASSLGQGAYEQYF.